Each of the 7 T cell receptor beta chains below was sequenced from the same sample in a study of shared clonotypes between healthy human individuals. The table came from immunoSEQ multiplex PCR; TCRdb's copy has only in-frame clones and leaves some out. The table includes over a million clones, roughly 96% detected once. Sequences were obtained from naive CD4+ T cells sorted from blood. Subset given: CD45RA+ positively selected. The receptors were sampled from a man aged 30-40 years in good health.

The chain carries TRBV7-9 and TRBJ1-2, with TRBD1 matching over 7 bases. Germline CDR1 and CDR2: SEHNR and FQNEAQ (reference sequence). J lost 7 bases, V lost 1 base, and 6 bases had no gene match. This CDR3 has 14 amino acids. CDR3 sequence: CASSLGQGRGGYTF. The CDR3 coding sequence is TGTGCCAGCAGCTTAGGACAGGGAAGAGGTGGCTACACCTTC.

The chain has TRBV2 and TRBJ2-7; 7 nucleotides agree with TRBD2. Trimming cost V 4 bases and J 2 bases; bases outside gene matches: 5. This CDR3 has 14 residues. Germline CDR1 is SNHLY and CDR2 is FYNNEI. The CDR3 bases are TGTGCCAGCAGTGGGGGGGAGGGCACCTACGAGCAGTACTTC. Protein sequence: CASSGGEGTYEQYF.

CDR3 sequence reads: CASSRLMGLETQYF. The CDR3, as DNA: TGTGCCAGCAGCCGTCTTATGGGGCTGGAGACCCAGTACTTC. The chain carries TRBV11-2 and TRBJ2-5; D might be TRBD1 (5 bases). From germline, CDR1 is SGHAT and CDR2 FQNNGV. Trimming removed 5 bases at V and 5 bases at J, with 15 bases between. This CDR3 has 14 residues.

As to this clone: This same CDR3 is encoded by further DNA sequences in the sample. The chain uses TRBV28 and TRBJ1-5, with 8 positions matching TRBD1. Germline values: CDR1 MDHEN, CDR2 SYDVKM. The V and J ends lost 4 bases and 2 bases, in that order; junction bases with no gene match: 1. This CDR3 contains 14 residues. The DNA of the CDR3 is TGTGCCAGCAGTTCGACAGGGGGCAATCAGCCCCAGCATTTT. Its translation is CASSSTGGNQPQHF.

V and J are TRBV7-3 and TRBJ1-6, with no clear D. The CDR3 covers 15 residues. From germline, CDR1 is SGHTA and CDR2 FQGTGA. Trimming removed 6 bases from V and 0 bases from J, with 9 bases in between. Here the CDR3 reads CASRAVSSYNSPLHF. In DNA form, the CDR3 reads TGTGCCAGCAGGGCTGTGAGCTCCTATAATTCACCCCTCCACTTT.

Worth noting for this clone: Other DNA sequences in this specimen translate into the identical CDR3. The V and J genes are TRBV28 and TRBJ2-7; no firm D call. The CDR3 loop spans 13 amino acids. V lost 2 bases and J lost 0, with 5 bases in between. The germline gives CDR1 MDHEN, CDR2 SYDVKM. The CDR3 sequence is CASSLRASYEQYF. CDR3 sequence (DNA): TGTGCCAGCAGTTTAAGGGCCTCCTACGAGCAGTACTTC. The whole variable domain, filled in from reference TRBV28 and TRBJ2-7, reads DVKVTQSSRYLVKRTGEKVFLECVQDMDHENMFWYRQDPGLGLRLIYFSYDVKMKEKGDIPEGYSVSREKKERFSLILESASTNQTSMYLCASSLRASYEQYFGPGTRLTVT.

The chain carries TRBV19 and TRBJ1-2, with D possibly being TRBD1 (5 bases). Trimming shortened V by 6 bases and J by 4 bases, and 12 bases separated the two germline ends. CDR3 length equals 13 residues. Germline lookup yields CDR1 LNHDA and CDR2 SQIVND (reference sequence). The CDR3 nucleotides are TGTGCCAGTAGCCCCGCGGGGACCTATGGCTACACCTTC. It codes for CASSPAGTYGYTF.